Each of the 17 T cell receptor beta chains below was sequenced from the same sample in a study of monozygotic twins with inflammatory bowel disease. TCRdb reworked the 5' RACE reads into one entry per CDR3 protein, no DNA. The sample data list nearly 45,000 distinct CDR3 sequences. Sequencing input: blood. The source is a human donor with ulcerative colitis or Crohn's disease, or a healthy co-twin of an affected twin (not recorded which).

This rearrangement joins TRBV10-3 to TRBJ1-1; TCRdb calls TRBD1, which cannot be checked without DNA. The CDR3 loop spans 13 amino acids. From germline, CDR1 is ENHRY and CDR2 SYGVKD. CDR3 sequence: CAISLQENTEAFF.

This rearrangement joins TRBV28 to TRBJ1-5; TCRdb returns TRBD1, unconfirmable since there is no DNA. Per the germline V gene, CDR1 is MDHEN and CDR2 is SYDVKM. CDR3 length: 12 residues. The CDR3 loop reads CASSFMGRPQHF. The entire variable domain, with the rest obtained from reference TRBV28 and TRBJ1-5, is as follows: DVKVTQSSRYLVKRTGEKVFLECVQDMDHENMFWYRQDPGLGLRLIYFSYDVKMKEKGDIPEGYSVSREKKERFSLILESASTNQTSMYLCASSFMGRPQHFGDGTRLSIL.

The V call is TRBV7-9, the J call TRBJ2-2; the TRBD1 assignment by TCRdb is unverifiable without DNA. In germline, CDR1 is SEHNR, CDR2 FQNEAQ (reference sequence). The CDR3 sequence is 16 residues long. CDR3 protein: CASSSTRAGGTGELFF. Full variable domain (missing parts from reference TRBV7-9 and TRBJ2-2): DTGVSQNPRHKITKRGQNVTFRCDPISEHNRLYWYRQTLGQGPEFLTYFQNEAQLEKSRLLSDRFSAERPKGSFSTLEIQRTEQGDSAMYLCASSSTRAGGTGELFFGEGSRLTVL.

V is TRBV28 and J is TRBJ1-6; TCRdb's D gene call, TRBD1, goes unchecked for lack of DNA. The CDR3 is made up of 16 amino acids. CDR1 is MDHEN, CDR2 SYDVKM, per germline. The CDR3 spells CASSSPAGTSNSPLHF. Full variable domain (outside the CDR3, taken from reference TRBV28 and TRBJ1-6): DVKVTQSSRYLVKRTGEKVFLECVQDMDHENMFWYRQDPGLGLRLIYFSYDVKMKEKGDIPEGYSVSREKKERFSLILESASTNQTSMYLCASSSPAGTSNSPLHFGNGTRLTVT.

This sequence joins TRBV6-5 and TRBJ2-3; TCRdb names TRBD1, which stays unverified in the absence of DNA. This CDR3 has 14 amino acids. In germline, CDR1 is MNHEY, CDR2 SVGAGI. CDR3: CASSSDRMTDTQYF.

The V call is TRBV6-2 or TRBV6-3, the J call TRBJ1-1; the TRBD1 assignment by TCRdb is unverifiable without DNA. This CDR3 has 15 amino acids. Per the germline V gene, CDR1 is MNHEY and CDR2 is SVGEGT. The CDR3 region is CASSRTGTGAAEAFF.

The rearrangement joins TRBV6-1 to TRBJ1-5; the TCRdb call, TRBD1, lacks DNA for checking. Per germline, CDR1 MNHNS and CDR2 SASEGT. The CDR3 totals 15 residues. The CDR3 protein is CASRATGSGNQPQHF.

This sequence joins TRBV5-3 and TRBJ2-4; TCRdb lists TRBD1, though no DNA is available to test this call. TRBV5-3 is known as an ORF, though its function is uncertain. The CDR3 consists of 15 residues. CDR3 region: CARSFPRGAKNIQYF.

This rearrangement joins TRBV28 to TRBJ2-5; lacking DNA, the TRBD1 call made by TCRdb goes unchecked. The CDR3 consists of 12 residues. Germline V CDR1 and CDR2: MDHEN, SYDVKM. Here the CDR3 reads CASGTVEETQYF.

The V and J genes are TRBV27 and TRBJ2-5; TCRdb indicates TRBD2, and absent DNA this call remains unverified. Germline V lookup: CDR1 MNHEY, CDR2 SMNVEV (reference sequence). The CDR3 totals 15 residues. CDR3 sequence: CASSPTRSRGETQYF.

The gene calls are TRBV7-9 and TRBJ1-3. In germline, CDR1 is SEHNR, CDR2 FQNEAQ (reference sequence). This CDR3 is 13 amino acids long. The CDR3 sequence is CASTDRTGNTIYF.

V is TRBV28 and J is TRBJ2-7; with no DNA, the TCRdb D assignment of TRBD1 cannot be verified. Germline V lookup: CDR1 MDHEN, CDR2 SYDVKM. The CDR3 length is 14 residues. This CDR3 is CASRVTGSSYEQYF.

The CDR3 spells CATSDSLAGTQFF. The chain joins TRBV24-1 to TRBJ2-1; lacking DNA, the TRBD2 call made by TCRdb goes unchecked. Germline V gene data show CDR1 as KGHDR and CDR2 as SFDVKD. The CDR3 extends over 13 amino acids.

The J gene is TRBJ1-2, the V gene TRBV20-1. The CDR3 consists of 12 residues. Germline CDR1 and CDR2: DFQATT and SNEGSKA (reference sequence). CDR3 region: CSARGRGNGYTF.

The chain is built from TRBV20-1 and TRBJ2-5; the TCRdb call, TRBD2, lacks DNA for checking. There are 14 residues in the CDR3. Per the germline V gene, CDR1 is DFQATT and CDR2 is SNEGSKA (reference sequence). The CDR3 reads CSAEAGGIWETQYF.

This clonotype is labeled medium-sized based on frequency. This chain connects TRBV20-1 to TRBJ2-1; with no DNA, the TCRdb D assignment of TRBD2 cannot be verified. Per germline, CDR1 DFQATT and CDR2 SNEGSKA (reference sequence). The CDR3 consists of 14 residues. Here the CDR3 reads CSAATSGRGNEQFF.

The CDR3 protein is CASNKGATGPGYTF. This chain uses TRBV6-1 with TRBJ1-2; TCRdb reports TRBD1, a call that lacks DNA to check it against. Germline-derived CDR1 and CDR2 are MNHNS and SASEGT. The CDR3 sequence is 14 residues long.